This TCR beta chain was sequenced during a study of shared clonotypes between healthy human individuals. Profiling relied on immunoSEQ multiplex PCR, and the TCRdb table lists in-frame clones only, not all of them. The repertoire holds approximately 810,000 clones, with roughly 92% as singletons. V lost 4 bases, J lost 2 bases, and 6 bases stayed unmatched. The V gene's germline CDR1 is MNHNS and CDR2 SASEGT. This CDR3 is built from 15 residues. Terminally differentiated effector memory CD45RA+ cells were left out of the naive CD8 fraction, which was CD45RO-negative and positively selected for CCR7. This receptor was obtained from a man aged 30-40 years in good health. Sequencing input: naive CD8+ T cells sorted from blood. This sequence joins TRBV6-1 and TRBJ2-7; 9 nucleotides agree with TRBD1. Here the CDR3 reads CASSAPGTGTYEQYF. The CDR3 DNA sequence: TGTGCCAGCAGTGCCCCCGGGACAGGGACCTACGAGCAGTACTTC.